Included here is one T cell receptor (beta chain) sequence, with context. Preparation of the TCR beta libraries relied on UMI-labeled 5' RACE. TCRdb reworked the 5' RACE reads into one entry per CDR3 protein, no DNA. This table lists some 7,000 distinct CDR3 sequences. From germline, CDR1 is DFQATT and CDR2 SNEGSKA (reference sequence). The length of the CDR3 is 17 residues. The record originates from a study of human CD8 memory T cell subsets. Sample: CD8+ T cells from PBMCs. This rearrangement joins TRBV20-1 to TRBJ2-3; TCRdb outputs TRBD2, but without DNA this stays unchecked. This receptor was taken from a human donor in good health. The chain's CDR3 is CSARDPEGEAPIDTQYF.